This TCR beta chain originates from a study of T cell responses to AZD1222 COVID-19 vaccine. A word on this clone: Antigen unknown.

From germline, CDR1 is SGHNT and CDR2 YYREEE (reference sequence). The CDR3 loop spans 16 amino acids. V lost 0 bases, J lost 0 bases, and 2 bases stayed unmatched. Findings and caveats of the study: Nearly half of spike-specific TCRs reportedly target unmutated variant regions. Possibly, clonal diversity was underestimated; donors were largely white British and included more females. Researchers report vaccine-associated CD4 TCRs spanning spike, with dominance at 160-218 and 743-854.

Clones were read by immunoSEQ multiplex PCR, and TCRdb kept only the in-frame ones, dropping some. This table has under 150,000 clones, almost 90% appearing once. The sample here was peripheral blood, taken 28 days after the second AZD1222 dose. The chain links TRBV5-4 to TRBJ1-4; 7 positions agree with TRBD1. The sequence came from an adult who received the AZD1222 COVID-19 vaccine. The CDR3 coding sequence is TGTGCCAGCAGCTTGGCAGGGGGAGCAACTAATGAAAAACTGTTTTTT. It yields the protein CASSLAGGATNEKLFF.